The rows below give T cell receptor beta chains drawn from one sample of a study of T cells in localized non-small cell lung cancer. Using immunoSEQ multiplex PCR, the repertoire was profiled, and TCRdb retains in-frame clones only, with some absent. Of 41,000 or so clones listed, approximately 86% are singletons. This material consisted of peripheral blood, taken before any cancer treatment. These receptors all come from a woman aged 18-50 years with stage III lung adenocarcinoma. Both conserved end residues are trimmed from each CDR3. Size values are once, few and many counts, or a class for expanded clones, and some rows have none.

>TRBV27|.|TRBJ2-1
ASSPTGNSYNEQF
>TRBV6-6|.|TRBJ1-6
ASSSRGGESPLH
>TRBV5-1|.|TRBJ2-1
ASSYSPGAFVSGGANEQF
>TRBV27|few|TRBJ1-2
ASSPRAAINYGYT
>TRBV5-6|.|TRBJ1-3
ASSLTQGGDTIY
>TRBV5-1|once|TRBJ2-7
ASSLAQVGGGSSYEQY
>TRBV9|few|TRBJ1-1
ASSVVPNTEAF
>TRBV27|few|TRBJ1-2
ASSFGTNYGYT
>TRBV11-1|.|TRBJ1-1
ASSLYSTEAF
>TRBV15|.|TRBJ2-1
ATSRQLSGIRGNEQF
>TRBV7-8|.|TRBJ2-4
ASSLGWQRDIQY
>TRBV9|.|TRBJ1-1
ASSDRWEGLGTEAF
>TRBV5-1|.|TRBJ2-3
ASSQTAGTDTQY
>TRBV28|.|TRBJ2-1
ASSLAQINEQF
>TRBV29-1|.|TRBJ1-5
SVAGLNQPQH
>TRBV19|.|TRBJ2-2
ASSWTAGELF
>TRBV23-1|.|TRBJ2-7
ASSQSMASGGQFYEQY
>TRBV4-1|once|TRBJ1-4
ASSHEGARTEKLF
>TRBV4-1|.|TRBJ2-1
ASSQAESYNEQF
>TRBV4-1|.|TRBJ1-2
ASSQEQGAEYGYT
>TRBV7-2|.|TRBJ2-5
ASSLAWEQETQY
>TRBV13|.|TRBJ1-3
ASQKFVGKGSGNTIY
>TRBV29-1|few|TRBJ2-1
SVQTLGQPSSYNEQF
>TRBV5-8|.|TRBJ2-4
ASSFPGGRVNIQY